This T cell receptor (beta chain) was documented in a study of cytomegalovirus exposure and HLA in healthy donors. Study-wide results and caveats: Later analysis associated a missense DCLRE1C variant with TCR beta V- and J-gene trimming.

Primers: 60 Vbeta forward and 13 Jbeta reverse. In the original processing: In a later analysis, of around 85 million unique beta chains, approximately 10 million appeared in at least two donors. The data were produced by immunoSEQ multiplex PCR, yet TCRdb's version contains in-frame clones alone and is incomplete. For V, J and clone size, that table is used; D and trimming come from the DNA. The data hold 150,000 to 200,000 clones, with around 85% observed a single time. V lost 5 bases and J lost 8, with 13 bases in between. Germline V CDR1 and CDR2: MRHNA, SNTAGT. CDR3 length equals 13 residues. Comment on this clone: As yet, its antigen is unknown.

This chain uses TRBV6-4 with TRBJ1-5, with unresolved D. This clonotype was sampled from a male donor in good health and CMV-seronegative. The source material was PBMCs. As DNA, the CDR3 is TGTGCCAGCAGTAGGGAGGTTGGGGAGCCCCAGCATTTT. Protein: CASSREVGEPQHF.